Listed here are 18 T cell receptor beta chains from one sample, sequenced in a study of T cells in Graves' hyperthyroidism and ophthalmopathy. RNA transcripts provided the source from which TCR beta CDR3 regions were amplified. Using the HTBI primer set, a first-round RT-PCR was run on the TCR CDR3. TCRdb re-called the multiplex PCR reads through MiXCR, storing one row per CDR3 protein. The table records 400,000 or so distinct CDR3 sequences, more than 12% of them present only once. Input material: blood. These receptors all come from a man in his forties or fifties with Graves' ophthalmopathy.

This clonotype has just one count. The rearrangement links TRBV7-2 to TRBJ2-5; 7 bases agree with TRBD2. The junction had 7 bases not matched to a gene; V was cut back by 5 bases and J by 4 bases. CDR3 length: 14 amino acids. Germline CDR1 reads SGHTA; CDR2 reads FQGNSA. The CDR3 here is CASSPQPGGETQYF. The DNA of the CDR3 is TGTGCCAGCAGCCCCCAGCCGGGGGGAGAGACCCAGTACTTC.

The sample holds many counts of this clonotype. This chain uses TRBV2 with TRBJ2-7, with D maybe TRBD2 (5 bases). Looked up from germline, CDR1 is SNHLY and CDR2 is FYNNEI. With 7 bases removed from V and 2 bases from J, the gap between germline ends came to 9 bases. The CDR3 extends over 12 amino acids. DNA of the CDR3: TGTGCCAGCACTCTAGCAACCTACGAGCAGTACTTC. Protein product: CASTLATYEQYF. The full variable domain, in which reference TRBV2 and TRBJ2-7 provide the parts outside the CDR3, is EPEVTQTPSHQVTQMGQEVILRCVPISNHLYFYWYRQILGQKVEFLVSFYNNEISEKSEIFDDQFSVERPDGSNFTLKIRSTKLEDSAMYFCASTLATYEQYFGPGTRLTVT.

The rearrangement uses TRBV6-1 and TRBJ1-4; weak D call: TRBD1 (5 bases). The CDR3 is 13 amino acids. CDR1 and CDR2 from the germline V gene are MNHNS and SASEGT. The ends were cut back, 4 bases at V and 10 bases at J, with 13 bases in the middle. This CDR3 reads CASSGGELRKLFF. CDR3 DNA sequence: TGTGCCAGCAGTGGGGGCGAACTAAGAAAACTGTTTTTT.

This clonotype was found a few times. CDR3 coding DNA: TGTGCCAGCAGTTCCCAAGATCCCGGGACAGGGACCTCTGGAAACACCATATATTTT. Its translation is CASSSQDPGTGTSGNTIYF. The chain uses TRBV6-5 and TRBJ1-3; 9 nucleotides agree with TRBD1. The CDR3 length is 19 residues. The trim removed 4 bases at V and 0 bases at J, leaving 13 bases unmatched. Per the germline V gene, CDR1 is MNHEY and CDR2 is SVGAGI.

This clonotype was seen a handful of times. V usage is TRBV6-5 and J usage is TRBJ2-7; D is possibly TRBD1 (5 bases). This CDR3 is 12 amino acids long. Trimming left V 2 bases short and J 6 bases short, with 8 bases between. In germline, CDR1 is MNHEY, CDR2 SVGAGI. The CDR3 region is CASSYRGTEQYF. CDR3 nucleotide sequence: TGTGCCAGCAGTTACAGGGGTACCGAGCAGTACTTC.

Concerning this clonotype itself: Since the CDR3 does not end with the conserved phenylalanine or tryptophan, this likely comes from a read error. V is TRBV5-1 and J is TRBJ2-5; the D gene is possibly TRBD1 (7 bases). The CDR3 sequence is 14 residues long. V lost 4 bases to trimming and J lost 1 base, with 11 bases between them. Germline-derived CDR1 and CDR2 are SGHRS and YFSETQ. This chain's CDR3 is CASSRGTVQETQYL. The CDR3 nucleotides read TGCGCCAGCAGCCGGGGGACAGTCCAAGAGACCCAGTACCTC.

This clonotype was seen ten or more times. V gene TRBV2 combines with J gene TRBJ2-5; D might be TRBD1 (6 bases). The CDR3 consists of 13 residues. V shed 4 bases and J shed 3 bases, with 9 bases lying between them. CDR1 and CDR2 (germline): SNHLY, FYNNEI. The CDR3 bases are TGTGCCAGCAGTGGGGGGCCGGAAGAGACCCAGTACTTC. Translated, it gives CASSGGPEETQYF.

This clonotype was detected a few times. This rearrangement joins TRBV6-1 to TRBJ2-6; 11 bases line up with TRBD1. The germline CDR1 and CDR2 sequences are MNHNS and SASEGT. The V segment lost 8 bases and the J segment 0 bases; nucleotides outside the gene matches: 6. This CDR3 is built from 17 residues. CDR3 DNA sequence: TGTGCCAGCCTTAGGGACAGGGGGGACTCTGGGGCCAACGTCCTGACTTTC. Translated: CASLRDRGDSGANVLTF.

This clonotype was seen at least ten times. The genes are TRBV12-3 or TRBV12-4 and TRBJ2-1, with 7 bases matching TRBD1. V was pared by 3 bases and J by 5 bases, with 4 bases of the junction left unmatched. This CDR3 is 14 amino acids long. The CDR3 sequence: CASSFGQVHNEQFF. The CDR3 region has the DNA TGTGCCAGCAGTTTCGGACAGGTACACAATGAGCAGTTCTTC.

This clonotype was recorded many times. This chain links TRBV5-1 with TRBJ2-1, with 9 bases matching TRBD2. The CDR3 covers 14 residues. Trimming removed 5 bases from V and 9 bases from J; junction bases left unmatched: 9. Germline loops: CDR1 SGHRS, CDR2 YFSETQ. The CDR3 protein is CASSLSGRRGEQFF. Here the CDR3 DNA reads TGCGCCAGCAGTCTTAGCGGGAGAAGGGGTGAGCAGTTCTTC.

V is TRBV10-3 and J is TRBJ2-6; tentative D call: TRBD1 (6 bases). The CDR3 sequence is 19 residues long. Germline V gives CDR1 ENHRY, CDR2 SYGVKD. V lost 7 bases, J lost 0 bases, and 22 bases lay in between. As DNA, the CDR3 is TGTGCCATCAAAAAAGGACCCGGACAGCAAACCTCTGGGGCCAACGTCCTGACTTTC. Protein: CAIKKGPGQQTSGANVLTF.

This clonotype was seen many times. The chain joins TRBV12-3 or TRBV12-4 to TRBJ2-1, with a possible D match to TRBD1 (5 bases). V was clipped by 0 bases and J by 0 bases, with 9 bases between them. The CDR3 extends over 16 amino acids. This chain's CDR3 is CASSLADRISYNEQFF. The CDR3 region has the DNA TGTGCCAGCAGTTTAGCTGACAGAATCTCCTACAATGAGCAGTTCTTC.

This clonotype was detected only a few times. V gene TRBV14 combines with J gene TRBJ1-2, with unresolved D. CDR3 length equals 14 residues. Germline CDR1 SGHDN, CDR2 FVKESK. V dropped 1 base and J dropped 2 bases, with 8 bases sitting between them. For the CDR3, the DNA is TGTGCCAGCAGCCAAGGGCACTTCAACTATGGCTACACCTTC. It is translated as CASSQGHFNYGYTF.

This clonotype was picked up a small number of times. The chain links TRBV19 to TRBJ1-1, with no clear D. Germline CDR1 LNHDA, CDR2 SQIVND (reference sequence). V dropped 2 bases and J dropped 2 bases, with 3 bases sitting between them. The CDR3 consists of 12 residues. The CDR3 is CASSIINTEAFF. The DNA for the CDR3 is TGTGCCAGTAGTATAATCAACACTGAAGCTTTCTTT.

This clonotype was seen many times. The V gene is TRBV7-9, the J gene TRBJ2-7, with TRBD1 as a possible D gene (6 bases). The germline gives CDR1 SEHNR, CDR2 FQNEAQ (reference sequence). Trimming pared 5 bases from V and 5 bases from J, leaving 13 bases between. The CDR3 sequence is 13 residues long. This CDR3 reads CASSRSGVHEQYF. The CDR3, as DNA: TGTGCCAGCAGCCGCTCAGGGGTACACGAGCAGTACTTC.

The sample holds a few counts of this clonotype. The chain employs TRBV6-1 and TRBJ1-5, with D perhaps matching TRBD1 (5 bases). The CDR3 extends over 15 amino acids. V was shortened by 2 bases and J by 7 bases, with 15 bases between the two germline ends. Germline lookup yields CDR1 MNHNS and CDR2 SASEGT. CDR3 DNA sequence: TGTGCCAGCAGTGAAAAGGACTTGTGGGGGCAGCCCCAGCATTTT. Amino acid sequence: CASSEKDLWGQPQHF.

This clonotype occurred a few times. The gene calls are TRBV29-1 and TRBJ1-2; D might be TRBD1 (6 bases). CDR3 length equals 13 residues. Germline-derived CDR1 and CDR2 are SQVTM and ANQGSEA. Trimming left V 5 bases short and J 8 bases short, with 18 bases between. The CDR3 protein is CSVLTGQLGGYTF. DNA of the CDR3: TGCAGCGTTCTGACAGGACAACTGGGCGGCTACACCTTC.

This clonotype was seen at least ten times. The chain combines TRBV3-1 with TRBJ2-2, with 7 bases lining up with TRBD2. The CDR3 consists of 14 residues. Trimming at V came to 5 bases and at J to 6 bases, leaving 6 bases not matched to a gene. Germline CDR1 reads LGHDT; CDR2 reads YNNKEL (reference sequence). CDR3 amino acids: CASSNRGLAGELFF. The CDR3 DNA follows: TGTGCCAGCAGCAACCGAGGACTAGCCGGGGAGCTGTTTTTT.